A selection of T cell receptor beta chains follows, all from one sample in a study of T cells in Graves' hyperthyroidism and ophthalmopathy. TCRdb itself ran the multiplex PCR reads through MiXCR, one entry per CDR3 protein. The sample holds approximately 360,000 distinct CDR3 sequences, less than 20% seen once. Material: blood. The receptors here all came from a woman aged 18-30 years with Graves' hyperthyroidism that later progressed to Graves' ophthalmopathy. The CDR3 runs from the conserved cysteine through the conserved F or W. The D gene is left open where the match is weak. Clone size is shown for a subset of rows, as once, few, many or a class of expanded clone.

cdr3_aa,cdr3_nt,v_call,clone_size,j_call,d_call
CASSWRKLAGGTGELFF,TGTGCCAGCAGCTGGCGGAAACTAGCGGGAGGAACCGGGGAGCTGTTTTTT,TRBV7-9,many,TRBJ2-2,TRBD2
CAGRQQGTFTEAFF,TGTGCCGGAAGACAACAGGGTACGTTCACTGAAGCTTTCTTT,TRBV12-3/TRBV12-4,many,TRBJ1-1,.
CASTGRGPELFF,TGTGCCAGCACCGGTCGGGGACCGGAACTGTTTTTT,TRBV12-3/TRBV12-4,.,TRBJ1-4,.
CASSLPVGSYNEQFF,TGTGCCAGCAGCCTCCCCGTGGGCTCCTACAATGAGCAGTTCTTC,TRBV3-1,few,TRBJ2-1,.
CASSEIFSYEQYF,TGTGCCAGCAGTGAGATTTTCTCCTACGAGCAGTACTTC,TRBV2,many,TRBJ2-7,.
CASSFLDSNQPQHF,TGTGCCAGCAGTTTCCTGGATAGCAATCAGCCCCAGCATTTT,TRBV28,many,TRBJ1-5,.
CASSQGSGSYEQYF,TGTGCCAGCAGCCAAGGTTCAGGGTCCTACGAGCAGTACTTC,TRBV3-1,many,TRBJ2-7,.
CASSSGDGYEQYF,TGTGCCAGCAGTTCAGGGGATGGGTACGAGCAGTACTTC,TRBV27,many,TRBJ2-7,.
CASSSRSSYNEQFF,TGTGCCAGCAGCTCCAGAAGCTCCTACAATGAGCAGTTCTTC,TRBV7-9,.,TRBJ2-1,.
CASSLEAITGELFF,TGCGCCAGCAGCTTGGAGGCGATTACCGGGGAGCTGTTTTTT,TRBV5-1,few,TRBJ2-2,.
CASRERTAYNSPLHF,TGTGCCAGCAGAGAAAGGACAGCCTATAATTCACCCCTCCACTTT,TRBV6-1,few,TRBJ1-6,.
CASSFGTIYEQYF,TGTGCCAGCAGCTTTGGGACTATCTACGAGCAGTACTTC,TRBV5-4,few,TRBJ2-7,TRBD2
CASSGQNTEAFF,TGTGCCAGCAGCGGACAGAACACTGAAGCTTTCTTT,TRBV5-6,.,TRBJ1-1,.
CASSQGVGPYEQYF,TGCGCCAGCAGCCAAGGGGTGGGACCCTACGAGCAGTACTTC,TRBV4-1,.,TRBJ2-7,.
CASSSRDTGGNEQFF,TGTGCCAGCAGCTCCCGGGACACAGGAGGGAATGAGCAGTTCTTC,TRBV7-6,.,TRBJ2-1,.
CASSESLNSQETQYF,TGTGCCAGCAGTGAATCTCTCAACAGTCAAGAGACCCAGTACTTC,TRBV25-1,few,TRBJ2-5,.
CASSLSGGLGTEAFF,TGTGCCAGCAGTTTAAGCGGGGGCTTAGGAACTGAAGCTTTCTTT,TRBV28,many,TRBJ1-1,.
CASSYPHGEADTDTQYF,TGTGCCAGCAGTTACCCACACGGGGAAGCGGACACAGATACGCAGTATTTT,TRBV28,many,TRBJ2-3,.
CASSSFGRAINNEQFF,TGTGCCAGCAGTTCCTTTGGGCGAGCAATCAACAATGAGCAGTTCTTC,TRBV28,few,TRBJ2-1,.
CASRKGNIQYF,TGTGCCAGCAGGAAGGGAAACATTCAGTACTTC,TRBV12-3/TRBV12-4,few,TRBJ2-4,.
CSARGREGPITDTQYF,TGCAGTGCTAGAGGCCGGGAGGGCCCAATCACAGATACGCAGTATTTT,TRBV20-1,many,TRBJ2-3,TRBD2
CASKSGTSGGSSYNEQFF,TGTGCCAGCAAATCCGGGACTAGCGGGGGAAGCTCCTACAATGAGCAGTTCTTC,TRBV27,.,TRBJ2-1,TRBD2
CASSLERTGGNSPLHF,TGTGCCAGCAGTTTAGAACGGACAGGGGGTAATTCACCCCTCCACTTT,TRBV28,many,TRBJ1-6,TRBD1
CASSTAGGSRQGYGYTF,TGTGCCAGCAGTACCGCCGGTGGCAGCCGGCAAGGCTATGGCTACACCTTC,TRBV12-3/TRBV12-4,many,TRBJ1-2,.
CAGSLNSRGLTEAFF,TGTGCCGGCAGCTTAAACAGCCGCGGCCTCACTGAAGCTTTCTTT,TRBV7-2,.,TRBJ1-1,.
CASSLLVEGTEAFF,TGTGCCAGCAGTTTGTTGGTGGAGGGCACTGAAGCTTTCTTT,TRBV28,many,TRBJ1-1,.
CASSSPLSASRIQYF,TGTGCCAGCAGCTCCCCTCTTAGCGCGTCACGCATTCAGTACTTC,TRBV11-2,many,TRBJ2-4,.
CASSQDSGGGTDTQYF,TGCGCCAGCAGCCAAGATTCCGGCGGCGGGACAGATACGCAGTATTTT,TRBV4-1,.,TRBJ2-3,.
CASSEPTSGVTYEQYF,TGTGCCAGCAGTGAGCCCACTAGCGGGGTCACCTACGAGCAGTACTTC,TRBV2,many,TRBJ2-7,TRBD2
CASSLVSTCDQGQGFMLFAGELFF,TGTGCCAGCAGCTTAGTATCCACATGCGATCAGGGGCAGGGATTTATGTTGTTCGCCGGGGAGCTGTTTTTT,TRBV11-3,.,TRBJ2-2,.
CAISKDRGRSPLHF,TGTGCCATCAGTAAAGACAGGGGTCGATCACCCCTCCACTTT,TRBV10-3,.,TRBJ1-6,TRBD1
CSVVTGGDYGYTF,TGCAGCGTTGTCACAGGGGGGGACTATGGCTACACCTTC,TRBV29-1,.,TRBJ1-2,TRBD1
CSGQGRAYNEQFF,TGCAGCGGCCAAGGAAGGGCCTACAATGAGCAGTTCTTC,TRBV29-1,many,TRBJ2-1,.
CASSTTDRGGTEAFF,TGTGCCAGCAGCACTACGGACAGGGGTGGGACTGAAGCTTTCTTT,TRBV28,many,TRBJ1-1,TRBD1
CASRSGEYNEQFF,TGTGCCAGCAGAAGCGGGGAATACAATGAGCAGTTCTTC,TRBV6-1,few,TRBJ2-1,TRBD2
CSVEGGAFF,TGCAGCGTTGAAGGGGGGGCTTTCTTT,TRBV29-1,many,TRBJ1-1,.
CASSWTPLAGVTYEQYF,TGTGCCAGCAGTTGGACACCTTTAGCGGGAGTGACCTACGAGCAGTACTTC,TRBV12-3/TRBV12-4,many,TRBJ2-7,TRBD2
CASSQNRGQSEQYF,TGTGCCAGCAGTCAAAACAGGGGTCAGAGCGAGCAGTACTTC,TRBV2,many,TRBJ2-7,TRBD1
CASSLSGGSPNYEQYF,TGTGCCAGCAGCTTGAGTGGCGGGAGCCCGAACTACGAGCAGTACTTC,TRBV5-6,few,TRBJ2-7,TRBD2
CATRSSGQGYTF,TGTGCCACCAGATCTAGCGGCCAGGGCTACACCTTC,TRBV15,many,TRBJ1-2,.
CASSYVGGAYNEQFF,TGTGCCAGCAGTTACGTGGGGGGCGCCTACAATGAGCAGTTCTTC,TRBV6-2/TRBV6-3,.,TRBJ2-1,.
CASSLIGGKQYF,TGTGCCAGCAGTTTGATTGGGGGAAAGCAGTACTTC,TRBV27,few,TRBJ2-7,.
CASSPKGETQYF,TGTGCCAGCAGCCCAAAGGGGGAGACCCAGTACTTC,TRBV7-2,many,TRBJ2-5,.
CSVDNLFTDTQYF,TGCAGCGTTGACAACCTTTTCACAGATACGCAGTATTTT,TRBV29-1,many,TRBJ2-3,.
CASTARREVYNEQFF,TGTGCCAGCACCGCCCGGCGGGAAGTATACAATGAGCAGTTCTTC,TRBV28,.,TRBJ2-1,.
CASSLEMAYEQYF,TGTGCCAGCAGCTTAGAAATGGCCTACGAGCAGTACTTC,TRBV11-2,many,TRBJ2-7,.
CASSSALAGGTDTQYF,TGTGCCAGCAGCTCCGCTCTAGCGGGAGGTACAGATACGCAGTATTTT,TRBV7-8,many,TRBJ2-3,TRBD2
CASSLAGPVRHTQYF,TGTGCCAGCAGCTTAGCGGGCCCCGTTAGGCATACGCAGTATTTT,TRBV7-9,few,TRBJ2-3,.
CASSFPRAGGGDNEQFF,TGTGCCAGCAGCTTCCCTAGAGCGGGAGGGGGGGACAATGAGCAGTTCTTC,TRBV7-8,many,TRBJ2-1,TRBD2
CASSSTQGGFYEQYF,TGTGCCAGCAGCTCTACCCAAGGGGGCTTCTACGAGCAGTACTTC,TRBV6-1,.,TRBJ2-7,TRBD1
CASSQAANGELFF,TGTGCCAGCAGCCAAGCGGCAAACGGGGAGCTGTTTTTT,TRBV9,few,TRBJ2-2,.
CASSLSGVPDEQYF,TGCGCCAGCAGCTTATCAGGGGTCCCCGACGAGCAGTACTTC,TRBV5-1,many,TRBJ2-7,.
CASSDDDRSYNQPQHF,TGCGCCAGCAGTGACGATGACAGGAGCTACAATCAGCCCCAGCATTTT,TRBV10-2,many,TRBJ1-5,.
CASSLNPGTGATDTQYF,TGCGCCAGCAGCTTGAACCCAGGGACAGGGGCCACAGATACGCAGTATTTT,TRBV5-1,many,TRBJ2-3,TRBD1
CASSVGASFTYNEQFF,TGTGCCAGCAGCGTAGGGGCTAGCTTTACCTACAATGAGCAGTTCTTC,TRBV9,.,TRBJ2-1,.
CSARGGEHYEQYF,TGCAGTGCTAGAGGGGGGGAACACTACGAGCAGTACTTC,TRBV20-1,many,TRBJ2-7,.
CASFTGGQPQHF,TGTGCCAGCTTCACCGGGGGTCAGCCCCAGCATTTT,TRBV6-1,many,TRBJ1-5,.
CSARTGDYNEQFF,TGCAGCGCCAGGACAGGAGACTACAATGAGCAGTTCTTC,TRBV29-1,.,TRBJ2-1,TRBD1
CASTEVFVFPLHF,TGTGCCAGCACCGAGGTTTTTGTATTCCCCCTCCACTTT,TRBV2,few,TRBJ1-6,.
CASSDAGVPWNEQFF,TGTGCCAGCAGTGACGCGGGAGTGCCCTGGAATGAGCAGTTCTTC,TRBV6-4,.,TRBJ2-1,TRBD2